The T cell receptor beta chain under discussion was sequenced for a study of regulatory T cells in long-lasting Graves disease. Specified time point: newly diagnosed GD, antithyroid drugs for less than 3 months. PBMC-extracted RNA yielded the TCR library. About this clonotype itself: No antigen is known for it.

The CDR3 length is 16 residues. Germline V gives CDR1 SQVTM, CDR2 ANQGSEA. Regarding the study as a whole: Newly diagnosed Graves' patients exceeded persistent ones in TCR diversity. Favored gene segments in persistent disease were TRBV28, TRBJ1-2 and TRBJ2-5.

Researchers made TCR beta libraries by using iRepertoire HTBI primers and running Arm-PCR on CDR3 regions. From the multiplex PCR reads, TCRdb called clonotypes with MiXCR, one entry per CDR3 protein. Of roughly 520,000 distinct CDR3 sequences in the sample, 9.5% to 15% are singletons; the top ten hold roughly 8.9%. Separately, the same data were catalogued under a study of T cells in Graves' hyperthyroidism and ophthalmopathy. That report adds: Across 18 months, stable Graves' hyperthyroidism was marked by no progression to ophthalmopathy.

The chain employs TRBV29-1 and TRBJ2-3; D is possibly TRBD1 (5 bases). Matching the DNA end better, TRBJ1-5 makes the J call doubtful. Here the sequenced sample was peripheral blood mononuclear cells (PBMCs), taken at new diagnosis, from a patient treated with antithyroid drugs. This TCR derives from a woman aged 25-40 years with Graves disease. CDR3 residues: CSVGVGPGDGGDTQHF. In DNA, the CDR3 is TGCAGCGTTGGAGTCGGCCCCGGGGACGGCGGAGATACGCAGCATTTT.